This TCR beta chain was found in a study of shared clonotypes between healthy human individuals. Donors included only healthy HIV-negative adults lacking recent acute infections or vaccinations. The donors were all Caucasian adults (living in Nashville, Tennessee). Profiling relied on immunoSEQ multiplex PCR, and the TCRdb table lists in-frame clones only, not all of them. This table has 2.5 million or so clones, 85% to 95% appearing once. CDR1 is SGHRS, CDR2 YFSETQ, per germline. V was clipped by 1 base and J by 5 bases; unmatched bases: 4. The CDR3 spans 15 residues. The sample was naive CD4+ T cells sorted from blood. Subset specified: CD45RA+ positively selected. The source is a man aged 18-30 years in good health. The chain couples TRBV5-1 to TRBJ1-2, with TRBD1 matching over 11 bases. The CDR3 here is CASSLSGQGAYGYTF. The CDR3, as DNA: TGCGCCAGCAGCTTGTCCGGACAGGGGGCTTATGGCTACACCTTC.